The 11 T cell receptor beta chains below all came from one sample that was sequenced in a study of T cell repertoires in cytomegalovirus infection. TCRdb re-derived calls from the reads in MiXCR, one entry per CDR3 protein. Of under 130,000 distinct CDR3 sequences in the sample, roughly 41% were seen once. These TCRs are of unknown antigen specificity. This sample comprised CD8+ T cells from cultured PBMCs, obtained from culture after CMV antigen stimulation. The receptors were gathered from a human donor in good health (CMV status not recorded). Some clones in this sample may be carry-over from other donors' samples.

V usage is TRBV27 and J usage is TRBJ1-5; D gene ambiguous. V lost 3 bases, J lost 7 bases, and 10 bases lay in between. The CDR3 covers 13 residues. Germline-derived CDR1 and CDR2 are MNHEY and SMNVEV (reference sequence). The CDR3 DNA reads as TGTGCCAGCAGTTTGGGGTATCACCAGCCCCAGCATTTT. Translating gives CASSLGYHQPQHF.

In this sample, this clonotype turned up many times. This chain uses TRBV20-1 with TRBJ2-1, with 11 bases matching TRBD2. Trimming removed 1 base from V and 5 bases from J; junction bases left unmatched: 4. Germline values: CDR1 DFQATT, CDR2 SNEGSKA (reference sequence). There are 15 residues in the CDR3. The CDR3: CSARALGLADNEQFF. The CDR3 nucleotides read TGCAGTGCTAGAGCTTTGGGACTAGCGGACAATGAGCAGTTCTTC.

CDR3: CASTHTGNTDTQYF. The DNA for the CDR3 is TGTGCCAGCACCCACACCGGGAACACAGATACGCAGTATTTT. The chain recombines TRBV11-2 with TRBJ2-3; D may be TRBD2 (5 bases). Germline CDR1 SGHAT, CDR2 FQNNGV. The CDR3 has 14 residues. V was shortened by 7 bases and J by 2 bases, with 13 bases between the two germline ends.

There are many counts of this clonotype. The CDR3 bases are TGTGCCAGCAGTTGGACAGACACTGAAGCTTTCTTT. Translated, it gives CASSWTDTEAFF. This chain links TRBV7-9 with TRBJ1-1; maybe TRBD1 (6 bases). V was shortened by 6 bases and J by 3 bases, with 8 bases between the two germline ends. Germline CDR1 is SEHNR and CDR2 is FQNEAQ (reference sequence). The CDR3 sequence is 12 residues long.

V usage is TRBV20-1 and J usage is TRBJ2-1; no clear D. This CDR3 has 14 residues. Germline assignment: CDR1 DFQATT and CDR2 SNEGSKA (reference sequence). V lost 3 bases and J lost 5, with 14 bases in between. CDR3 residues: CSARMGISNNEQFF. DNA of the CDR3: TGCAGTGCTAGGATGGGGATTTCTAACAATGAGCAGTTCTTC.

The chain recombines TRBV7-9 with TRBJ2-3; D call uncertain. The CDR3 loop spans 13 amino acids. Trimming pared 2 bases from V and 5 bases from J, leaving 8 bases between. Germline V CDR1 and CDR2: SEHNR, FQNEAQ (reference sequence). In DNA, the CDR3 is TGTGCCAGCAGCTTATCTGGTGTAGATACGCAGTATTTT. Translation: CASSLSGVDTQYF.

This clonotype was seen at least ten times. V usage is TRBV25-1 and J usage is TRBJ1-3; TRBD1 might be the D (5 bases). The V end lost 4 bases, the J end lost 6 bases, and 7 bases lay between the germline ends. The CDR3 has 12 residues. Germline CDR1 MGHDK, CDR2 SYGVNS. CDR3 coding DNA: TGTGCCAGCAGTGGAGGGGTAAACACCATATATTTT. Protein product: CASSGGVNTIYF.

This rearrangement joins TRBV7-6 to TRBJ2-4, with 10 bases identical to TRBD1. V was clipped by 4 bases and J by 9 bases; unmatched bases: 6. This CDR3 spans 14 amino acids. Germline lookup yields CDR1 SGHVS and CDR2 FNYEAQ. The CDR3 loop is CASSSGTGVSIQYF. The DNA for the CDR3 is TGTGCCAGCAGCTCCGGGACAGGGGTTAGCATTCAGTACTTC. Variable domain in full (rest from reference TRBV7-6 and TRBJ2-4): GAGVSQSPRYKVTKRGQDVALRCDPISGHVSLYWYRQALGQGPEFLTYFNYEAQQDKSGLPNDRFSAERPEGSISTLTIQRTEQRDSAMYRCASSSGTGVSIQYFGAGTRLSVL.

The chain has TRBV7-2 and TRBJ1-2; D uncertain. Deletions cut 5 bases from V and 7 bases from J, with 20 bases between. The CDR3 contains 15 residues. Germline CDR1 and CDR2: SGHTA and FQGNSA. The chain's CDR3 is CASSTTGWEAGGYTF. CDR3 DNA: TGTGCCAGCAGCACCACGGGATGGGAGGCGGGTGGCTACACCTTC.

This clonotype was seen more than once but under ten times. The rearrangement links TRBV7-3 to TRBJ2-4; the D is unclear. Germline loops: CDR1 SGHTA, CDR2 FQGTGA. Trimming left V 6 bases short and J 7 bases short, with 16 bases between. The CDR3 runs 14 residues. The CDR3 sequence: CASRPGVGFNIQYF. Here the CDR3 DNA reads TGTGCCAGCAGACCAGGCGTAGGTTTCAACATTCAGTACTTC. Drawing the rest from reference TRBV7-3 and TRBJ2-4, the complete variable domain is GAGVSQTPSNKVTEKGKYVELRCDPISGHTALYWYRQSLGQGPEFLIYFQGTGAADDSGLPNDRFFAVRPEGSVSTLKIQRTERGDSAVYLCASRPGVGFNIQYFGAGTRLSVL.

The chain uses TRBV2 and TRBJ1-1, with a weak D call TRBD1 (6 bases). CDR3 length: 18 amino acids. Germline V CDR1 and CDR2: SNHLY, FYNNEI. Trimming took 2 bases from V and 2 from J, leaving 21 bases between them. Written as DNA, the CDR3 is TGTGCCAGCAGTGAAAGGGGGTGGACGGGGACAATAAACACTGAAGCTTTCTTT. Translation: CASSERGWTGTINTEAFF.